The 2 T cell receptor beta chains in this list originate from one sample, sequenced in a study of blood T cell repertoires in COVID-19. The data were produced by immunoSEQ multiplex PCR, yet TCRdb's version contains in-frame clones alone and is incomplete. In the table there are 150,000 to 200,000 clones, approximately 86% of which are singletons. The sample was peripheral blood. The receptors were sampled from a woman aged 30 to 39 with active or convalescent COVID-19.

This clone was observed once. The J gene is TRBJ1-2, the V gene TRBV5-1; unclear D gene. This CDR3 is built from 12 residues. Germline CDR1 is SGHRS and CDR2 is YFSETQ. The V end lost 4 bases, the J end lost 5 bases, and 9 bases lay between the germline ends. The CDR3 loop reads CASSIDRYGYTF. The CDR3 bases are TGCGCCAGCAGCATAGATCGGTATGGCTACACCTTC.

This chain connects TRBV5-1 to TRBJ1-6, with D perhaps matching TRBD1 (5 bases). The V end lost 6 bases, the J end lost 8 bases, and 12 bases lay between the germline ends. This CDR3 is built from 13 residues. The V gene's germline CDR1 is SGHRS and CDR2 YFSETQ. The CDR3 spells CASKRGSDSPLHF. For the CDR3, the DNA is TGCGCCAGCAAGCGGGGGAGCGATTCACCCCTCCACTTT.